These 25 T cell receptor beta chains were all obtained from the same sample, sequenced in a study of post-analysis software for immune sequencing data. Study outcomes and limitations: Controls had lower frequencies than patients of four or five TRBV segments, which included TRBV5-6, TRBV5-1 and TRBV20-1.

Their specific antigens are unknown. Unique-molecular-identifier-tagged TCR beta cDNA libraries were used. TCRdb passed the PCR reads through MiXCR, listing each CDR3 protein once. The profile shows hundreds of thousands of distinct CDR3 sequences, around 50% of them singletons. Sequencing was done on a sample of blood. The receptors come from a girl aged 5 to 17 with multiple sclerosis.

J is TRBJ1-2 and V is TRBV7-9; possibly TRBD1 for D (5 bases). V was shortened by 2 bases and J by 6 bases, with 7 bases between the two germline ends. From germline, CDR1 is SEHNR and CDR2 FQNEAQ (reference sequence). This CDR3 comprises 12 residues. The CDR3 spells CASSLRGDGYTF. The CDR3 DNA reads TGTGCCAGCAGCTTACGAGGGGATGGCTACACCTTC.

The V call is TRBV30, the J call TRBJ2-3; 12 bases agree with TRBD2. This CDR3 contains 16 residues. Looked up from germline, CDR1 is GTSNPN and CDR2 is SVGIG (reference sequence). V dropped 3 bases and J dropped 0; count of bases not matched to a gene: 4. The CDR3 bases are TGTGCCTGGAGACGGACTAGCGGGGTTAGCACAGATACGCAGTATTTT. Translation gives CAWRRTSGVSTDTQYF.

The V call is TRBV7-9, the J call TRBJ2-2, with 7 bases identical to TRBD1. Germline V lookup: CDR1 SEHNR, CDR2 FQNEAQ (reference sequence). The CDR3 has 14 amino acids. J gave up 4 bases and V 6 bases, and 5 bases lay outside the gene matches. In DNA form, the CDR3 reads TGTGCCAGCAGTCCGGACAGGTCCACCGGGGAGCTGTTTTTT. It specifies CASSPDRSTGELFF.

At least ten counts were recorded for this clonotype. The J gene is TRBJ2-5, the V gene TRBV20-1; D is uncertain. The V end lost 5 bases, the J end lost 5 bases, and 9 bases lay between the germline ends. The CDR3 totals 11 residues. Germline values: CDR1 DFQATT, CDR2 SNEGSKA (reference sequence). The DNA of the CDR3 is TGCAGTGCTCGACTCGGGGAGACCCAGTACTTC. Protein sequence: CSARLGETQYF.

In its sample, this clonotype was seen a few times. V usage is TRBV9 and J usage is TRBJ2-3, with 7 bases lining up with TRBD2. CDR1 and CDR2 from the germline V gene are SGDLS and YYNGEE. V gave up 4 bases and J gave up 2 bases; unmatched junction bases: 10. The CDR3 spans 16 residues. The CDR3 spells CASSPSRDYFTDTQYF. CDR3 coding DNA: TGTGCCAGCAGCCCTAGTCGGGACTACTTCACAGATACGCAGTATTTT.

The chain recombines TRBV20-1 with TRBJ2-1; D remains ambiguous. The CDR3 consists of 11 residues. CDR1 and CDR2 from the germline V gene are DFQATT and SNEGSKA (reference sequence). V shed 3 bases and J shed 3 bases, with 3 bases lying between them. The chain's CDR3 is CSASFYNEQFF. CDR3 in DNA: TGCAGTGCTAGCTTCTACAATGAGCAGTTCTTC.

The rearrangement links TRBV7-9 to TRBJ1-5; D unresolved. V was clipped by 10 bases and J by 7 bases, with 5 bases between them. This CDR3 comprises 9 residues. The germline V gene encodes CDR1 SEHNR and CDR2 FQNEAQ (reference sequence). The CDR3 sequence: CATIQPQHF. For the CDR3, the DNA is TGTGCCACCATCCAGCCCCAGCATTTT.

The chain joins TRBV25-1 to TRBJ2-5; TRBD2 matches 9 bases. The J segment lost 4 bases and the V segment lost 2 bases, leaving 8 bases of the junction unmatched. CDR1 MGHDK and CDR2 SYGVNS come from the germline V gene. The length of the CDR3 is 16 residues. The CDR3 coding sequence is TGTGCCAGCAGTGAACGCCGCGGGAGGGCCCCAGAGACCCAGTACTTC. It translates to CASSERRGRAPETQYF.

The chain is built from TRBV7-3 and TRBJ1-2; possible D gene TRBD1, 5 bases. The CDR3 is made up of 13 amino acids. In germline, CDR1 is SGHTA, CDR2 FQGTGA. The V and J ends lost 3 bases and 6 bases respectively, with 11 bases between them. The CDR3 sequence: CASSFQGGDGYTF. In DNA form, the CDR3 reads TGTGCCAGCAGCTTCCAGGGAGGGGATGGCTACACCTTC.

This clonotype was found a few times. A much bigger clone sits one base away, suggesting this may be a read error. The chain recombines TRBV20-1 with TRBJ2-5, with D perhaps assigned TRBD1 or TRBD2 (5 bases each). The germline V gene has CDR1 DFQATT and CDR2 SNEGSKA (reference sequence). The CDR3 loop spans 15 amino acids. Trimming left V 0 bases short and J 11 bases short, with 22 bases between. The CDR3 loop is CSARDNTGDHNEQYF. The DNA of the CDR3 is TGCAGTGCTAGAGATAATACCGGGGACCACAATGAGCAGTACTTC.

Turning to this clonotype: Relative to the germline gene, one junction end is altered; a read error may explain this. The chain employs TRBV16 and TRBJ1-6, with D tentatively TRBD1 (6 bases). The CDR3 totals 19 residues. Germline CDR1 is KGHSY and CDR2 is FQNENV. The CDR3 spells CASSLTGQPGGSYNPPLHF. CDR3 nucleotide sequence: TGTGCCAGCAGCCTAACAGGGCAGCCTGGAGGATCCTATAATCCACCCCTCCACTTT.

The gene calls are TRBV6-5 and TRBJ2-3; TRBD2 matches at 8 bases. Losses at the gene ends were 5 bases for V and 2 bases for J; bases not matched to a gene: 6. There are 15 residues in the CDR3. Looked up from germline, CDR1 is MNHEY and CDR2 is SVGAGI. In DNA, the CDR3 is TGTGCCAGCAGTGGACTAGCCCCGCTCACAGATACGCAGTATTTT. Its translation is CASSGLAPLTDTQYF.

This clonotype was observed at least ten times. Germline is not matched at one junction end, which may reflect a read error. The CDR3 sequence is CASSLGGSNQPQHF. CDR3 in DNA: TGTGCCAGCAGCTTAGGTGGAAGCAATCAGCCCCAGCATTTT. The chain is built from TRBV5-1 and TRBJ1-5; no clear D gene. The CDR3 spans 14 residues. Looked up from germline, CDR1 is SGHRS and CDR2 is YFSETQ.

The V call is TRBV29-1, the J call TRBJ1-1; D remains unclear. This CDR3 is built from 14 residues. Trimming cost V 4 bases and J 3 bases, with 15 bases left between them. The germline CDR1 and CDR2 sequences are SQVTM and ANQGSEA. The CDR3 sequence is CSVGGLSGYTEAFF. As DNA, the CDR3 is TGCAGCGTTGGAGGACTCTCTGGTTACACTGAAGCTTTCTTT.

V usage is TRBV9 and J usage is TRBJ2-3; 12 nucleotides line up with TRBD2. CDR1 and CDR2 from the germline V gene are SGDLS and YYNGEE. The CDR3 runs to 17 residues. The V segment lost 0 bases and the J segment 3 bases; nucleotides outside the gene matches: 5. The CDR3 protein is CASSVAVTSGRTDTQYF. DNA for the CDR3: TGTGCCAGCAGCGTAGCCGTGACTAGCGGGAGAACAGATACGCAGTATTTT.

This rearrangement joins TRBV5-1 to TRBJ2-5; 8 bases are shared with TRBD2. Germline CDR1 is SGHRS and CDR2 is YFSETQ. The CDR3 loop spans 14 amino acids. V lost 4 bases, J lost 5 bases, and 7 bases stayed unmatched. The CDR3 DNA reads TGCGCCAGCAGCGTTAGCGGGACGATCGAGACCCAGTACTTC. This sequence encodes CASSVSGTIETQYF.

V usage is TRBV28 and J usage is TRBJ2-7; weak D call: TRBD2 (5 bases). CDR1 and CDR2 (germline): MDHEN, SYDVKM. The V end was cut by 6 bases, the J end by 5 bases, with 17 bases between. The CDR3 is made up of 14 amino acids. The CDR3 protein is CASRQRNRAHEQYF. In DNA form, the CDR3 reads TGTGCCAGCAGACAGCGGAACCGAGCTCACGAGCAGTACTTC.

The rearrangement links TRBV5-1 to TRBJ2-3, with 9 bases that match TRBD2. This CDR3 region has 18 residues. V trimming: 4 bases; J trimming: 3 bases; junction bases outside the gene matches: 15. Germline values: CDR1 SGHRS, CDR2 YFSETQ. As DNA, the CDR3 is TGCGCCAGCAGCACAGGGACTAGCTTCGGCTTAATGACAGATACGCAGTATTTT. This gives the protein CASSTGTSFGLMTDTQYF. Filled out from reference TRBV5-1 and TRBJ2-3, the complete variable domain reads KAGVTQTPRYLIKTRGQQVTLSCSPISGHRSVSWYQQTPGQGLQFLFEYFSETQRNKGNFPGRFSGRQFSNSRSEMNVSTLELGDSALYLCASSTGTSFGLMTDTQYFGPGTRLTVL.

J is TRBJ2-2 and V is TRBV5-1; possible D gene TRBD1, 5 bases. The last part of the DNA fits TRBJ1-4 better; the J call may be wrong. The germline CDR1 and CDR2 sequences are SGHRS and YFSETQ. This CDR3 has 13 residues. CDR3 sequence (DNA): TGCGCCAGCAGCTTGTTGGGGGATGAAAAACTGTTTTTT. It translates to CASSLLGDEKLFF.

The CDR3 nucleotides read TGCGCCAGCAGCTTGCAGGGACCGCCTAATGAAAAACTGTTTTTT. This sequence encodes CASSLQGPPNEKLFF. This rearrangement joins TRBV5-1 to TRBJ1-4, with D possibly matching TRBD1 (5 bases). The CDR3 totals 15 residues. V lost 1 base, J lost 3 bases, and 10 bases lay in between. Per germline, CDR1 SGHRS and CDR2 YFSETQ.

The sample holds a few counts of this clonotype. J is TRBJ2-3 and V is TRBV29-1; 12 bases align to TRBD2. Germline V gene lookup returns CDR1 SQVTM and CDR2 ANQGSEA. The CDR3 length is 15 residues. Trimming at V came to 4 bases and at J to 7 bases, leaving 9 bases not matched to a gene. This CDR3 is CSVGYFGTSGYTQYF. The CDR3 bases are TGCAGCGTTGGGTATTTCGGGACTAGCGGGTATACGCAGTATTTT.

The chain couples TRBV3-1 to TRBJ2-4; tentative D call: TRBD2 (6 bases). V shed 1 base and J shed 0 bases, with 10 bases lying between them. Germline V gives CDR1 LGHDT, CDR2 YNNKEL (reference sequence). CDR3 length: 16 residues. The DNA for the CDR3 is TGTGCCAGCAGCCAAGTTTCGGGAGTAGCCAAAAACATTCAGTACTTC. Its protein product is CASSQVSGVAKNIQYF.

The gene calls are TRBV11-1 and TRBJ2-1; 7 nucleotides agree with TRBD1. CDR1 is SGHAT, CDR2 FQDESV, per germline (reference sequence). The CDR3 sequence is 18 residues long. V shed 1 base, J shed 7 bases, and the junction held 16 bases outside the gene matches. CDR3 DNA sequence: TGTGCCAGCAGCTTAGGACCTGAGACAGGGCTTTTTGGGAATGAGCAGTTCTTC. Residues: CASSLGPETGLFGNEQFF.

This rearrangement joins TRBV5-6 to TRBJ2-7; TRBD1 aligns across 7 bases. The CDR3 runs 15 residues. V lost 2 bases, J lost 6 bases, and 11 bases stayed unmatched. CDR1 SGHDT and CDR2 YYEEEE come from the germline V gene. The CDR3 DNA reads as TGTGCCAGCAGCTTAATTTCGGGACAGCGAACCGAGCAGTACTTC. It codes for CASSLISGQRTEQYF.

There are a few counts of this clonotype. V and J are TRBV6-5 and TRBJ2-7, with 9 positions matching TRBD1. Unmatched junction bases numbered 2, after V lost 0 bases and J lost 2 bases. This CDR3 region has 15 residues. Per germline, CDR1 MNHEY and CDR2 SVGAGI. CDR3 protein: CASSYSDRGTYEQYF. CDR3 sequence (DNA): TGTGCCAGCAGTTACTCGGACAGGGGCACCTACGAGCAGTACTTC.